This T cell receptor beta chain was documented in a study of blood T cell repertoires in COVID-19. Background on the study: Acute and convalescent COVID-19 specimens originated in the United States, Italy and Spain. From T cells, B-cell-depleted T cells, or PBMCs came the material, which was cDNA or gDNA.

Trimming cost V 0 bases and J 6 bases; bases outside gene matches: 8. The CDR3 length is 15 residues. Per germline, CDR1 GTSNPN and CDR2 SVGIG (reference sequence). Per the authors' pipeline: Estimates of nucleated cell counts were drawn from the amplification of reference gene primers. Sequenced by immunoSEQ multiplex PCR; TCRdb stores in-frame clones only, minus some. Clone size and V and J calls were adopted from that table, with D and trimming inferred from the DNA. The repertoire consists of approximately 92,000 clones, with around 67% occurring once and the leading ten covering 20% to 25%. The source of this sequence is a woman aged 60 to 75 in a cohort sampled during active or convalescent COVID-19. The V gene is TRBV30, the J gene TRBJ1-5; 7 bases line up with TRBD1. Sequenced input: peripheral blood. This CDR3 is CAWSVQAGGGQPQHF. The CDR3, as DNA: TGTGCCTGGAGTGTACAGGCAGGGGGTGGTCAGCCCCAGCATTTT.